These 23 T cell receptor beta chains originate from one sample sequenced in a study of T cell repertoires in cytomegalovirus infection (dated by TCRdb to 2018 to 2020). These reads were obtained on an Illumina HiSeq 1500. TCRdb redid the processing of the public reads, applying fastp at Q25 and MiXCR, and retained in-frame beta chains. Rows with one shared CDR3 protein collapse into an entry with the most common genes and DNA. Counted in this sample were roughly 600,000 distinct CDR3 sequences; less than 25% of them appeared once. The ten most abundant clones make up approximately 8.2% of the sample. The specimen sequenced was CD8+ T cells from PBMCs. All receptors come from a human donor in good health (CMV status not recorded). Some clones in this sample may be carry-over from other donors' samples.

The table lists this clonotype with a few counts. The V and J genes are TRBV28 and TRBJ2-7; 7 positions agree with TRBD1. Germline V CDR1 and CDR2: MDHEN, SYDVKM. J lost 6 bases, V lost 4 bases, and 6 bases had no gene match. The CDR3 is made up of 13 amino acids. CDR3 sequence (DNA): TGTGCCAGCAGTTCAACCGGGACAGCCGAGCAGTACGTC. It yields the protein CASSSTGTAEQYV.

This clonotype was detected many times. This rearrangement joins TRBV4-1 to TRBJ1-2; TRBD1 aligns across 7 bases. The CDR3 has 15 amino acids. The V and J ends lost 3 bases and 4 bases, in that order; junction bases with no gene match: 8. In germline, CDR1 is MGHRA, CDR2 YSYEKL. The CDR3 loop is CASSQRTGESYGYTF. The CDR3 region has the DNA TGCGCCAGCAGCCAGCGTACAGGGGAAAGCTATGGCTACACCTTC.

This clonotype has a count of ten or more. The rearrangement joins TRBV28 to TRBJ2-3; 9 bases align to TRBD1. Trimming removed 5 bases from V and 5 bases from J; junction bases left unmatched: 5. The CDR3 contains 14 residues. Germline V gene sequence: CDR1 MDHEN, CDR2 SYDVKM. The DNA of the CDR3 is TGTGCCAGCAGTCGGGACAGGGTTGAAGATACGCAGTATTTT. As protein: CASSRDRVEDTQYF.

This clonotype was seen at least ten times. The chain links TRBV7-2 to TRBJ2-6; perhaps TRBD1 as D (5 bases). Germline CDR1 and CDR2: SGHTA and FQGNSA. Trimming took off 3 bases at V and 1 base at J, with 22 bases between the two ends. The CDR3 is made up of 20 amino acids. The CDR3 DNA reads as TGTGCCAGCAGCTTCCCCCACCTGACAGCGTCGATGTCTGGGGCCAACGTCCTGACTTTC. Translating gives CASSFPHLTASMSGANVLTF.

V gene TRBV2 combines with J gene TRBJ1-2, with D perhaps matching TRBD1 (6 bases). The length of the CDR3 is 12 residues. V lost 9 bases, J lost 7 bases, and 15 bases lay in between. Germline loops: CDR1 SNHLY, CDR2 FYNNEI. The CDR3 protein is CASLGGRGGYTF. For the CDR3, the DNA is TGTGCCAGTTTGGGGGGCCGAGGTGGCTACACCTTC.

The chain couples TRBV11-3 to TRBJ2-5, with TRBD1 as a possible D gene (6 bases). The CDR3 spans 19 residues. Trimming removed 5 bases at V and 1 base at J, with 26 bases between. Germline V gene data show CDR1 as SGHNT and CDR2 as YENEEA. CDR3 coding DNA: TGTGCCAGCAGCACCAAGCTGGTGGCAGGGGCTATTCTCCAAGAGACCCAGTACTTC. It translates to CASSTKLVAGAILQETQYF. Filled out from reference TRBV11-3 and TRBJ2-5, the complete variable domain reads EAGVVQSPRYKIIEKKQPVAFWCNPISGHNTLYWYLQNLGQGPELLIRYENEEAVDDSQLPKDRFSAERLKGVDSTLKIQPAELGDSAVYLCASSTKLVAGAILQETQYFGPGTRLLVL.

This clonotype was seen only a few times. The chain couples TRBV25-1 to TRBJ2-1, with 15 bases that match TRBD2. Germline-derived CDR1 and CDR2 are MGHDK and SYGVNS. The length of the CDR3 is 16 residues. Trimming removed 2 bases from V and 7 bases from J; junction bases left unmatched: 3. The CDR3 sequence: CASSEGLAGGPNEQFF. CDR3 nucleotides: TGTGCCAGCAGTGAAGGACTAGCGGGGGGGCCGAATGAGCAGTTCTTC.

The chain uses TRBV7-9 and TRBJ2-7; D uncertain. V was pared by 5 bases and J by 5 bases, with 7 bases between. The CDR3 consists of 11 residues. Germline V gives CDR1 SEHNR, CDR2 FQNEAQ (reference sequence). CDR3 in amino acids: CASSRTHEQYF. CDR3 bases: TGTGCCAGCAGCCGGACGCACGAGCAGTACTTC.

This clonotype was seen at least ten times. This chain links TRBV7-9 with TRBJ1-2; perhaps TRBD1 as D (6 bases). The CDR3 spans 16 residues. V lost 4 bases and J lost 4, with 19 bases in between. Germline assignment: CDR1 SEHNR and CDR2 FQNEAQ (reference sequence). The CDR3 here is CASSSTGTRDAYGYTF. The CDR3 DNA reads TGTGCCAGCAGCTCAACCGGGACACGGGACGCCTATGGCTACACCTTC.

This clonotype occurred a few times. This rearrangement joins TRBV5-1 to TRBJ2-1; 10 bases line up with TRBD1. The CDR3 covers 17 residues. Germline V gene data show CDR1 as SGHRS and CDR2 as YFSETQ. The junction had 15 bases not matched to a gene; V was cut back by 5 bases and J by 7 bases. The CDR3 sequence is CASRLETGGIRGNEQFF. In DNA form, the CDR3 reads TGCGCCAGCAGACTCGAGACAGGGGGCATTAGGGGAAATGAGCAGTTCTTC.

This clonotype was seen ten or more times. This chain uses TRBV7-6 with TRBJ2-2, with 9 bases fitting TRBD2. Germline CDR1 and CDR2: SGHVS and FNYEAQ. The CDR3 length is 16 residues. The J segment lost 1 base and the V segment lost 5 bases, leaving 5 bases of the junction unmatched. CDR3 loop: CASSPLAGENTGELFF. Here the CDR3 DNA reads TGTGCCAGCAGCCCCTTAGCGGGGGAGAACACCGGGGAGCTGTTTTTT.

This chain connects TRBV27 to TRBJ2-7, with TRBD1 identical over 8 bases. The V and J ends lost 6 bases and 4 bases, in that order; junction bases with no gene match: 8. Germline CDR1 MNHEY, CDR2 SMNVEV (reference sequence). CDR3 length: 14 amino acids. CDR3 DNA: TGTGCCAGCAGCCCGGTGGACAGGGATTACGAGCAGTACTTC. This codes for CASSPVDRDYEQYF.

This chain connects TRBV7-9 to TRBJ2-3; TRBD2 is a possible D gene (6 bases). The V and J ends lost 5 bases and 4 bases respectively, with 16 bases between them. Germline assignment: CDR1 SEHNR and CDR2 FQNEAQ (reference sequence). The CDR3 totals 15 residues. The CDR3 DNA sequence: TGTGCCAGCAGCCGTCGGGACTCCACCCCAGATACGCAGTATTTT. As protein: CASSRRDSTPDTQYF.

This CDR3 reads CASSFGGWAGQYV. The CDR3 nucleotides read TGTGCCAGCAGTTTCGGCGGATGGGCGGGGCAGTACGTC. V gene TRBV12-3 or TRBV12-4 combines with J gene TRBJ2-7; D is perhaps TRBD2 (5 bases). V dropped 3 bases and J dropped 9 bases, with 15 bases sitting between them. This CDR3 is 13 amino acids long.

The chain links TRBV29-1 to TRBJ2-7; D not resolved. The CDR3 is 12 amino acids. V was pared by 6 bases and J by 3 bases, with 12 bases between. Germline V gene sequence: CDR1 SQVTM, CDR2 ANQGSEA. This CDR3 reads CSVVTSSYEQYV. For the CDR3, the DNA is TGCAGCGTGGTTACCAGCAGCTACGAGCAGTACGTC.

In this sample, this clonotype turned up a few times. This chain's CDR3 is CATSRDPRGVRNQPQHF. For the CDR3, the DNA is TGTGCCACCAGCAGAGATCCCCGAGGGGTTAGGAATCAGCCCCAGCATTTT. V gene TRBV15 combines with J gene TRBJ1-5; possibly TRBD1 for D (5 bases). Trimming shortened V by 0 bases and J by 4 bases, and 16 bases separated the two germline ends. The CDR3 contains 17 residues. Germline-derived CDR1 and CDR2 are LNHNV and YYDKDF (reference sequence).

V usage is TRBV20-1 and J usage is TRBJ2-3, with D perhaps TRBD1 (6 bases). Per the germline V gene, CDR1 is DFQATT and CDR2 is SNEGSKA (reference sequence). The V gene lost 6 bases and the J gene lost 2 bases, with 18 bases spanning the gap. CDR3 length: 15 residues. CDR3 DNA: TGCAGTGCCACTACCGGACAGAGGCCCACAGATACGCAGTATTTT. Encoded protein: CSATTGQRPTDTQYF.

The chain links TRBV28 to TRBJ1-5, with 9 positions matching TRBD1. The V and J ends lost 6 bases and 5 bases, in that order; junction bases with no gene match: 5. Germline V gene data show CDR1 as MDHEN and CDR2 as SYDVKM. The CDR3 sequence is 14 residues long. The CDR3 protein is CASRSGQGYQPQHF. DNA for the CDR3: TGTGCCAGCAGATCGGGACAGGGTTATCAGCCCCAGCATTTT.

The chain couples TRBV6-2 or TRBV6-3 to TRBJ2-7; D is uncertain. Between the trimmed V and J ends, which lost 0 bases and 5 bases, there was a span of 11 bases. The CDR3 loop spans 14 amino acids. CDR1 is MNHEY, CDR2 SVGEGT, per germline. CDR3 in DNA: TGTGCCAGCAGTTACTCCCGGCAGGACCACGAGCAGTACGTC. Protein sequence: CASSYSRQDHEQYV.

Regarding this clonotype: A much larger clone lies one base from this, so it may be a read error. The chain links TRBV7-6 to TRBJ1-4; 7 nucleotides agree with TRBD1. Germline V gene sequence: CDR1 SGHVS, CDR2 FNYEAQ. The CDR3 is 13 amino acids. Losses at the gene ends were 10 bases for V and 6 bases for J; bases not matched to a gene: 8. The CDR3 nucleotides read TGTGCCAACGACAACAGGGGAGATGAAAAACTGTTTTTT. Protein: CANDNRGDEKLFF.

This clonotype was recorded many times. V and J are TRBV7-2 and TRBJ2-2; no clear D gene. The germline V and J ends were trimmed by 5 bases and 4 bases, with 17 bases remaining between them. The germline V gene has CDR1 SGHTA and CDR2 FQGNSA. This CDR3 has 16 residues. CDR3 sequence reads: CASSPRARLGTGELFF. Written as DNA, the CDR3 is TGTGCCAGCAGCCCCAGAGCCAGGTTAGGCACCGGGGAGCTGTTTTTT. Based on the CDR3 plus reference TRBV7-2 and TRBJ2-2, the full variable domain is GAGVSQSPSNKVTEKGKDVELRCDPISGHTALYWYRQSLGQGLEFLIYFQGNSAPDKSGLPSDRFSAERTGGSVSTLTIQRTQQEDSAVYLCASSPRARLGTGELFFGEGSRLTVL.

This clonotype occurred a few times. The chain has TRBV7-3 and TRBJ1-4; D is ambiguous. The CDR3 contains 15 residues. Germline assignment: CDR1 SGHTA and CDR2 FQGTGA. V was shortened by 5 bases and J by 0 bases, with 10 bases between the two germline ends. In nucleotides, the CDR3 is TGTGCCAGCAGCCCTGGACTTACAACTAATGAAAAACTGTTTTTT. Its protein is CASSPGLTTNEKLFF. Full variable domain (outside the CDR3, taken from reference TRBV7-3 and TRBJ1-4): GAGVSQTPSNKVTEKGKYVELRCDPISGHTALYWYRQSLGQGPEFLIYFQGTGAADDSGLPNDRFFAVRPEGSVSTLKIQRTERGDSAVYLCASSPGLTTNEKLFFGSGTQLSVL.

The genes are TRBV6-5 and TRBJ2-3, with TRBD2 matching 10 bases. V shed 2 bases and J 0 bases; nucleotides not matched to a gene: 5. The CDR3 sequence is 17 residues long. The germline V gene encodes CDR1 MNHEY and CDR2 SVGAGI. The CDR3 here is CASSYGPSGGSTDTQYF. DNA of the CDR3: TGTGCCAGCAGTTACGGGCCTAGCGGGGGAAGCACAGATACGCAGTATTTT.